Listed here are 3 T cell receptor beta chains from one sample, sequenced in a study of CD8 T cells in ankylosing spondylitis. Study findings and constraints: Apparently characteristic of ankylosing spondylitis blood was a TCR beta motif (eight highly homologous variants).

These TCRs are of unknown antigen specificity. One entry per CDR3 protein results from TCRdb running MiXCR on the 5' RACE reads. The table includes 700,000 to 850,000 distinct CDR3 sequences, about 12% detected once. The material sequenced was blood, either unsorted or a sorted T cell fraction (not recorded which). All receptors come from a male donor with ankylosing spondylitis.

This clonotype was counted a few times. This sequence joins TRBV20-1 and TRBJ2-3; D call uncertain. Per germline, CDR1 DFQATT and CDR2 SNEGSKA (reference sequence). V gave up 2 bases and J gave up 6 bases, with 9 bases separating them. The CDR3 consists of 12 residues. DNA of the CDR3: TGCAGTGCTAGAAGGAACTCGGATACGCAGTATTTT. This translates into CSARRNSDTQYF.

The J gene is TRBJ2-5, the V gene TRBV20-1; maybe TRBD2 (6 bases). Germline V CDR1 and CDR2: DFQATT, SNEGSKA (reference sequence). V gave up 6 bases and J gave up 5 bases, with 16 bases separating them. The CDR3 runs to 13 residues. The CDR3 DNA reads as TGCAGTGCCGCTTCCCCTGCGGGGGAGACCCAGTACTTC. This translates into CSAASPAGETQYF.

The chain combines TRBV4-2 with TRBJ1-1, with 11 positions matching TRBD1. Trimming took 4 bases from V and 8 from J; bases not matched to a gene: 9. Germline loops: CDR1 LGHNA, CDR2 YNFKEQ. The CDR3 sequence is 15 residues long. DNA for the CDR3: TGTGCCAGCAGCCGGACAGGGGGCTTGGGCTACGAAGCTTTCTTT. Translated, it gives CASSRTGGLGYEAFF.